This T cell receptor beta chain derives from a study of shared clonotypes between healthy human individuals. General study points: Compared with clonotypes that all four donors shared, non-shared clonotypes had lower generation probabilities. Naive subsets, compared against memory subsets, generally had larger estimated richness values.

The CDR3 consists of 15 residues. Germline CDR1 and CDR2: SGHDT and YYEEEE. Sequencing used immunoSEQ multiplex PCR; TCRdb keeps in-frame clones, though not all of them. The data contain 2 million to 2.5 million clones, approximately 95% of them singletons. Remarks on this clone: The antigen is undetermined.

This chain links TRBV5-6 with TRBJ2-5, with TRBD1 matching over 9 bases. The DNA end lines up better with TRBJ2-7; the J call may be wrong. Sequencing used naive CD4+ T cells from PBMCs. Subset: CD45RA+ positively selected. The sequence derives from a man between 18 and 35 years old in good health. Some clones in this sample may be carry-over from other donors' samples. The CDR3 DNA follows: TGTGCCAGCAGCTGGCGGACAGGGGTTACCTACGAGCAGTACTTC. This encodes CASSWRTGVTYEQYF.